This TCR beta chain is from a study of T cell responses to AZD1222 COVID-19 vaccine (dated by TCRdb to the early 2020s). In terms of the full investigation: A total of 233 trial participants underwent TCR sequencing, of whom 207 had received two doses of AZD1222 and roughly 26 had received two doses of the MenACWY control vaccine. Trial participants were enrolled into age subgroups of 18-55, 56-69 and 70-plus years, which contained about 160, 30 and 59 TCR-sequenced participants, respectively. What the study reported, not specific to this receptor: The whole spike protein was spanned by vaccine-associated CD4 TCRs, and dominant responses were seen in regions 160-218 and 743-854. Only 5 to 7 AZD1222 recipients were SARS-CoV-2 seropositive at baseline, limiting conclusions about previously exposed vaccinees. Participants were mostly white British and included more females than males, and it was suggested by the authors that clonal diversity may have been underestimated. Nearly half of unique spike-specific TCRs reportedly recognized epitopes outside regions mutated in the B.1.351 and B.1.1.7 variants. The 56-69-year group was small, and its depth increase did not reach significance, likely because of low power. After two AZD1222 doses, both the breadth and the depth of spike-specific TCRs were significantly higher than at day 0 and than in MenACWY recipients. No day 14 peak-response samples were available, so repertoires were characterized only after the peak T cell response.

Via the germline V gene (reference sequence), CDR1 is GTSNPN and CDR2 SVGIG. The CDR3 numbers 15 residues from cysteine through phenylalanine. Here the CDR3 DNA is all that survives: 45 bases in frame from base 1. V and J are trimmed by 5 bases and 7 bases, and the gene matches miss 13 bases of the junction. Regarding this clone: The antigen it binds to is not known. Within one base of it there is no much larger clone, and no base qualities were kept.

The time point label for this specimen denotes: baseline before first vaccination. The intended sense of this specimen's treatment or condition label: meningococcal conjugate vaccine given as trial control. Vaccinee samples were obtained from the UK trials COV001 and COV002, which included a single-blind randomized controlled phase 2/3 trial of AZD1222 (ChAdOx1 nCoV-19) in healthy adults. Trial participant PBMC samples were collected at day 0 and day 28 after the second dose for TCRbeta chain sequencing. The CDR3 regions of human TCRbeta chains were subjected to immunosequencing. The paper's data handling went like this. TCRs in the repertoires were matched against a reference library of SARS-CoV-2-specific TCRs that had been generated with the MIRA antigen-specificity platform. Breadth was defined as the fraction of unique TCRs that were SARS-CoV-2-associated, and depth was defined as the fraction of total T cells that were SARS-CoV-2-associated. Using the MIRA data, each spike-specific TCR was assigned both to the spike region to which the TCR was reactive and to a CD4 or CD8 class. Log10-transformed breadth and depth values were compared by one-way ANOVA with Sidak's multiple comparisons tests. In its TCRdb copy, this immuneACCESS table keeps in-frame sequences only and misses some clones. Where compared with another copy, unresolved V genes explain less than half of these, and the others have no known cause. Clone size and V and J calls were adopted from that table, with D and trimming inferred from the DNA. Recorded for this sample are approximately 120,000 clones; roughly 88% of them occurred a single time. Together, the top ten hold 9.5% to 15% of the sample.

The receptor's source is an adult in good health. The rearrangement combines TRBV30 with TRBJ1-5; TRBD1 aligns with 8 central bases. The source was peripheral blood, collected on day 0 of MenACWY control vaccination. CDR3 region: CAWGPTGAGGQPQHF. The DNA reads TGTGCCTGGGGGCCGACAGGGGCCGGAGGCCAGCCCCAGCATTTT.